These 20 T cell receptor beta chains came from one sample sequenced in a study of blood T cell repertoires in COVID-19. TCRdb's table, derived via immunoSEQ multiplex PCR, lists solely in-frame clones and lacks some. The data show over 200,000 clones, around 90% seen once. Sequencing was done on a sample of PBMCs or T cells enriched from blood (not recorded which). Receptors were obtained from a man aged 25-45 years who had recovered from COVID-19.

V and J are TRBV12-3 or TRBV12-4 and TRBJ1-2; D is uncertain. V dropped 5 bases and J dropped 2 bases, with 3 bases sitting between them. The CDR3 is 11 residues long. The CDR3 coding sequence is TGTGCCAGCAGTCAAAACTATGGCTACACCTTC. Amino acids: CASSQNYGYTF.

This rearrangement joins TRBV4-3 to TRBJ1-1; 8 bases map to TRBD1. Per germline, CDR1 LGHNA and CDR2 YSLEER. The CDR3 runs to 16 residues. J was trimmed by 1 base and V by 4 bases; bases with no gene match: 8. The CDR3 nucleotides read TGCGCCAGCAGCCCCCAAGTTGGGACAGGGAACACTGAAGCTTTCTTT. It is translated as CASSPQVGTGNTEAFF.

The V call is TRBV6-5, the J call TRBJ2-7, with 10 positions matching TRBD1. The J segment lost 2 bases and the V segment lost 6 bases, leaving 4 bases of the junction unmatched. CDR1 MNHEY and CDR2 SVGAGI come from the germline V gene. CDR3 size: 14 residues. CDR3 sequence: CASRGGTGAYEQYF. The CDR3 nucleotides read TGTGCCAGCAGGGGAGGGACAGGGGCCTACGAGCAGTACTTC.

This clone showed up just once. The chain uses TRBV7-2 and TRBJ2-3; TRBD2 matches 9 bases. CDR1 is SGHTA and CDR2 is FQGNSA in the germline V gene. J lost 0 bases, V lost 8 bases, and 3 bases had no gene match. This CDR3 region has 14 residues. The CDR3 here is CASLAGHSTDTQYF. The CDR3 bases are TGTGCCAGCCTAGCGGGACATAGCACAGATACGCAGTATTTT.

J is TRBJ2-5 and V is TRBV29-1; D is possibly TRBD1 (6 bases). Looked up from germline, CDR1 is SQVTM and CDR2 is ANQGSEA. Trimming removed 6 bases from V and 5 bases from J, with 19 bases in between. The CDR3 extends over 14 amino acids. CDR3 nucleotides: TGCAGCGTCCAAAGGCAGGGAAGGGGGGAGACCCAGTACTTC. Its protein product is CSVQRQGRGETQYF.

The chain uses TRBV5-1 and TRBJ2-3; maybe TRBD1 (5 bases). The V end lost 0 bases, the J end lost 0 bases, and 11 bases lay between the germline ends. CDR3 size: 16 residues. Germline V gene lookup returns CDR1 SGHRS and CDR2 YFSETQ. The CDR3 DNA sequence: TGCGCCAGCAGCTTGGACAGGCCGTCTAGCACAGATACGCAGTATTTT. This encodes CASSLDRPSSTDTQYF.

The CDR3 nucleotides read TGTGCCAGCACCGTACCGGATGAGCAGTTCTTC. Translation gives CASTVPDEQFF. J is TRBJ2-1 and V is TRBV7-9; D gene unclear. CDR1 SEHNR and CDR2 FQNEAQ come from the germline V gene (reference sequence). This CDR3 spans 11 amino acids. V lost 7 bases and J lost 8, with 9 bases in between.

The V call is TRBV6-1, the J call TRBJ2-3; D is possibly TRBD2 (5 bases). CDR1 and CDR2 from the germline V gene are MNHNS and SASEGT. The CDR3 spans 15 residues. V was shortened by 2 bases and J by 2 bases, with 11 bases between the two germline ends. The CDR3 sequence is CASSESTGYTDTQYF. In DNA, the CDR3 is TGTGCCAGCAGTGAATCCACGGGGTACACAGATACGCAGTATTTT.

The chain employs TRBV7-2 and TRBJ2-7; possibly TRBD1 for D (6 bases). CDR3 length: 14 residues. The germline V and J ends were trimmed by 3 bases and 3 bases, with 12 bases remaining between them. Looked up from germline, CDR1 is SGHTA and CDR2 is FQGNSA. The CDR3 is CASSFNRDLYEQYF. The CDR3 bases are TGTGCCAGCAGCTTTAACAGGGATCTCTACGAGCAGTACTTC.

The V call is TRBV10-3, the J call TRBJ2-7; 10 positions agree with TRBD1. The germline CDR1 and CDR2 sequences are ENHRY and SYGVKD. With 4 bases clipped from V and 6 bases from J, the junction kept 3 bases outside the gene matches. The CDR3 covers 13 residues. The CDR3 DNA follows: TGTGCCATCAGTGCGGGACAGGGGACCGAGCAGTACTTC. It is translated as CAISAGQGTEQYF.

The chain is built from TRBV11-2 and TRBJ2-2; 8 positions match TRBD2. The CDR3 runs to 18 residues. The trim removed 2 bases at V and 5 bases at J, leaving 13 bases unmatched. Germline loops: CDR1 SGHAT, CDR2 FQNNGV. DNA of the CDR3: TGTGCCAGCAGCTTATTGCGACGAGAGCGGGGGTGGACCGGGGAGCTGTTTTTT. Encoded protein: CASSLLRRERGWTGELFF.

The gene calls are TRBV28 and TRBJ2-1; weak D call: TRBD1 (6 bases). The CDR3 runs 12 residues. Trimming stripped 5 bases from V and 10 bases from J, with 12 bases between. Germline CDR1 is MDHEN and CDR2 is SYDVKM. The CDR3 here is CASSLQGGEQFF. The CDR3 DNA follows: TGTGCCAGCAGTCTACAGGGTGGAGAGCAGTTCTTC. Full variable domain (rest looked up from reference TRBV28 and TRBJ2-1): DVKVTQSSRYLVKRTGEKVFLECVQDMDHENMFWYRQDPGLGLRLIYFSYDVKMKEKGDIPEGYSVSREKKERFSLILESASTNQTSMYLCASSLQGGEQFFGPGTRLTVL.

In this sample, this clone turned up a few times. This sequence joins TRBV6-5 and TRBJ1-5; D is undetermined. Germline V CDR1 and CDR2: MNHEY, SVGAGI. This CDR3 contains 14 residues. Trimming removed 6 bases from V and 0 bases from J, with 9 bases in between. The CDR3 protein is CASSHGDSNQPQHF. In DNA form, the CDR3 reads TGTGCCAGCAGCCACGGAGATAGCAATCAGCCCCAGCATTTT.

The gene calls are TRBV19 and TRBJ1-5; 7 bases are shared with TRBD1. Germline CDR1 LNHDA, CDR2 SQIVND (reference sequence). CDR3 length: 19 residues. Trimming took 6 bases from V and 0 from J; bases not matched to a gene: 17. The CDR3 loop is CASRITPGRTGDSNQPQHF. For the CDR3, the DNA is TGTGCCAGTAGAATTACCCCGGGACGCACAGGGGATAGCAATCAGCCCCAGCATTTT.

The V call is TRBV28, the J call TRBJ1-1; weak D call: TRBD1 (6 bases). The CDR3 runs to 12 residues. The germline V gene encodes CDR1 MDHEN and CDR2 SYDVKM. V shed 3 bases and J shed 7 bases, with 9 bases lying between them. Written as DNA, the CDR3 is TGTGCCAGCAGTTTGGAGACAGGTGAAGCTTTCTTT. Its protein is CASSLETGEAFF.

This clone appeared once. The rearrangement links TRBV19 to TRBJ1-2; 7 bases match TRBD1. Trimming cost V 8 bases and J 4 bases; bases outside gene matches: 10. The CDR3 loop spans 14 amino acids. The germline CDR1 and CDR2 sequences are LNHDA and SQIVND (reference sequence). The CDR3 reads CASQPTGLGYGYTF. CDR3 nucleotide sequence: TGTGCCAGTCAACCGACAGGGCTCGGCTATGGCTACACCTTC. The variable domain in full, completed from reference TRBV19 and TRBJ1-2, reads DGGITQSPKYLFRKEGQNVTLSCEQNLNHDAMYWYRQDPGQGLRLIYYSQIVNDFQKGDIAEGYSVSREKKESFPLTVTSAQKNPTAFYLCASQPTGLGYGYTFGSGTRLTVV.

This clone turned up a few times. The J gene is TRBJ1-2, the V gene TRBV6-5; a possible D gene is TRBD1 (5 bases). V was cut by 0 bases and J by 5 bases, with 7 bases left in between. The CDR3 has 13 amino acids. Per the germline V gene, CDR1 is MNHEY and CDR2 is SVGAGI. The CDR3 sequence: CASSYSTGYGYTF. CDR3 nucleotides: TGTGCCAGCAGTTACTCTACAGGATATGGCTACACCTTC.

V usage is TRBV6-5 and J usage is TRBJ2-7; 8 bases line up with TRBD1. The germline CDR1 and CDR2 sequences are MNHEY and SVGAGI. V lost 4 bases, J lost 4 bases, and 9 bases stayed unmatched. This CDR3 is built from 15 residues. This chain's CDR3 is CASSSITDRAYEQYF. The CDR3 region has the DNA TGTGCCAGCAGTTCGATAACGGACAGGGCTTACGAGCAGTACTTC.

The chain uses TRBV10-3 and TRBJ2-5; no definite D call. Trimming left V 1 base short and J 5 bases short, with 8 bases between. The CDR3 runs 13 residues. Germline lookup yields CDR1 ENHRY and CDR2 SYGVKD. CDR3 protein: CAISEWAWETQYF. The CDR3 DNA is TGTGCCATCAGTGAGTGGGCGTGGGAGACCCAGTACTTC.

This clone was recorded once. The V and J genes are TRBV6-5 and TRBJ2-3; D is perhaps TRBD2 (7 bases). CDR3 length: 13 residues. V was cut by 5 bases and J by 7 bases, with 13 bases left in between. Germline lookup yields CDR1 MNHEY and CDR2 SVGAGI. DNA of the CDR3: TGTGCCAGCAGTAAACAGGGAGGGAATACGCAGTATTTT. It codes for CASSKQGGNTQYF.